This TCR beta chain was sequenced during a study of T cell changes during pregnancy in multiple sclerosis. The CDR3 totals 13 residues. Trimming cost V 4 bases and J 1 base, with 7 bases left between them. Per germline, CDR1 MNHNS and CDR2 SASEGT. Using immunoSEQ multiplex PCR, the repertoire was profiled, and TCRdb retains in-frame clones only, with some absent. Among more than 30,000 clones listed, roughly 90% were seen once. The specimen was CD4+ T cells from peripheral blood mononuclear cells, collected before pregnancy. The receptor comes from a female donor with multiple sclerosis, enrolled in a pregnancy study. The genes are TRBV6-1 and TRBJ1-1, with D perhaps TRBD1 (5 bases). This CDR3 reads CASSVTGNTEAFF. In DNA, the CDR3 is TGTGCCAGCAGTGTAACAGGGAACACTGAAGCTTTCTTT.